One T cell receptor (beta chain) is described in this entry. As processed by the authors: Nucleated cell number was recorded as an estimate derived from reference gene primer amplification. This table comes from immunoSEQ multiplex PCR, and its TCRdb copy is limited to in-frame clones, with some not included. Clone size and the V and J calls come from that table; the DNA yielded D and trimming. The data show approximately 270,000 clones, 75% to 90% seen once. The data stem from a study of blood T cell repertoires in COVID-19. About the study: Sites across the United States, Italy and Spain contributed samples from acute and convalescent COVID-19. Sources were T cells, B-cell-depleted T cells, or PBMCs; the material itself was cDNA or gDNA.

Looked up from germline, CDR1 is SEHNR and CDR2 is FQNEAQ (reference sequence). Trimming took 2 bases from V and 3 from J, leaving 11 bases between them. The CDR3 has 16 residues. This chain links TRBV7-9 with TRBJ1-6; D possibly corresponds to TRBD1 (6 bases). Sample: peripheral blood. This clonotype was sampled from a woman in her seventies with acute or convalescent COVID-19. The CDR3 protein is CASSLSQGHYNSPLHF. Written as DNA, the CDR3 is TGTGCCAGCAGCTTATCGCAGGGACACTATAATTCACCCCTCCACTTT.